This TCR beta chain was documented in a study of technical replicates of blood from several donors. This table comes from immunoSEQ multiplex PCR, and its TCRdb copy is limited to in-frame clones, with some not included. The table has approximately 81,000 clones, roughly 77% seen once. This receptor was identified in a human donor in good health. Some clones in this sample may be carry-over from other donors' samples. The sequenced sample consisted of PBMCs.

This CDR3 is CAISESSGGNSPLHF. The CDR3 nucleotides read TGTGCCATCAGTGAGTCTTCGGGGGGCAATTCACCCCTCCACTTT. The rearrangement uses TRBV10-3 and TRBJ1-6, with D perhaps TRBD1 (6 bases). Germline CDR1 is ENHRY and CDR2 is SYGVKD. The germline V and J ends were trimmed by 0 bases and 7 bases, with 10 bases remaining between them. This CDR3 is 15 amino acids long.